The source of this TCR beta chain is a study of cytomegalovirus exposure and HLA in healthy donors. Points from the study as a whole: The study had only CMV serostatus as immune exposure information. Overall, about 160 TCR beta chains were annotated as cytomegalovirus-associated. In a later analysis, a missense DCLRE1C variant was linked to TCR beta V- and J-gene trimming.

This PCR relied on a set of 60 Vbeta primers and 13 Jbeta primers. Clones were sequenced by immunoSEQ multiplex PCR, and TCRdb holds only the in-frame ones, with some missing. The sample data list about 77,000 clones. The CDR3 loop spans 14 amino acids. Trimming shortened V by 2 bases and J by 2 bases, and 9 bases separated the two germline ends. CDR1 is LNHNV and CDR2 is YYDKDF in the germline V gene (reference sequence). As concerns this clone: The antigen remains unidentified.

The sequence came from a middle-aged man in good health and CMV-seropositive. This chain links TRBV15 with TRBJ2-5; no definite D call. The sequenced sample consisted of PBMCs. The CDR3 bases are TGTGCCACCAGCAGACCCTCGCAGCAAGAGACCCAGTACTTC. It translates to CATSRPSQQETQYF.